Below, one TCR beta chain is given with its context. This CDR3 has 13 residues. Germline CDR1 MNHEY, CDR2 SVGAGI. The junction had 9 bases not matched to a gene; V was cut back by 10 bases and J by 4 bases. These data belong to a study of T and B cells in COVID-19 patients. From blood, roughly 220-550 ng of genomic DNA served as TRB template. TRB rearrangements were amplified by multiplex PCR with BIOMED2 TRB-A/B primers. TCRdb re-analysed the multiplex PCR reads in MiXCR, keeping a single row per CDR3 protein. The sample includes around 11,000 distinct CDR3 sequences, roughly 31% of them seen just once.

Source material: blood. The chain has TRBV6-5 and TRBJ1-2; 7 nucleotides align to TRBD1. The source is a human donor with active COVID-19. As DNA, the CDR3 is TGTGCCACCTCGACAGGGTCAGGCTATGGCTACACCTTC. Amino acid sequence: CATSTGSGYGYTF.